This T cell receptor beta chain was sequenced in a study of shared clonotypes between healthy human individuals. Study-wide results and limits: Depth was large, yet rarefaction showed that sorted-subset sequencing was incomplete. It was the few donors that limited the genetic and exposure-history diversity represented.

The table came from immunoSEQ multiplex PCR; TCRdb's copy has only in-frame clones and leaves some out. Here the sample spans over 2 million clones, around 90% being singletons. All donors were healthy HIV-negative adults lacking recent acute infections or vaccinations. The CDR3 extends over 12 amino acids. V lost 7 bases and J 3 bases, leaving 12 bases between the germline ends. The V gene's germline CDR1 is SQVTM and CDR2 ANQGSEA. This clone has a handful of counts. Its antigen is unknown. The J gene is TRBJ1-1, the V gene TRBV29-1; no definite D call. This TCR derives from a man aged 18 to 30 in good health. Some clones in this sample may be carry-over from other donors' samples. Material: naive CD4+ T cells from PBMCs. Subset noted: CD45RA+ positively selected. CDR3 nucleotide sequence: TGCAGCGGTGGGGAGGGAGACACTGAAGCTTTCTTT. This codes for CSGGEGDTEAFF.